The 14 T cell receptor beta chains given below trace back to one sample, sequenced in a study of cytomegalovirus exposure and HLA in healthy donors. Primers for the PCR totalled 60 Vbeta and 13 Jbeta. Measured with immunoSEQ multiplex PCR; TCRdb has only the in-frame clones, and not every one. This repertoire shows around 180,000 clones, about 77% found once; its top ten account for 4.5% to 7.5%. Sequences were obtained from PBMCs. Receptor source: a woman in her twenties or thirties in good health and CMV-seropositive.

This rearrangement joins TRBV5-1 to TRBJ2-1, with 8 bases aligning to TRBD1. Germline CDR1 SGHRS, CDR2 YFSETQ. This CDR3 has 13 amino acids. V shed 6 bases, J shed 7 bases, and the junction held 6 bases outside the gene matches. CDR3 sequence: CASKTGQVNEQFF. DNA for the CDR3: TGCGCCAGCAAAACGGGACAGGTAAATGAGCAGTTCTTC.

The J gene is TRBJ2-1, the V gene TRBV7-8, with a tentative D call TRBD1 (5 bases). From germline, CDR1 is SGHVS and CDR2 FQNEAQ. Trimming removed 5 bases at V and 12 bases at J, with 20 bases between. The CDR3 length is 14 residues. CDR3 bases: TGTGCCAGCAGCCCACGGTCCAGGGCCGATGGGCAGTTCTTC. Its translation: CASSPRSRADGQFF.

Concerning this clone: Other nucleotide sequences from this sample produce the same CDR3. V usage is TRBV6-5 and J usage is TRBJ1-1, with D possibly TRBD1 on 5 matching bases. In germline, CDR1 is MNHEY, CDR2 SVGAGI. The CDR3 spans 13 residues. V was shortened by 7 bases and J by 1 base, with 10 bases between the two germline ends. CDR3 loop: CASTLTENTEAFF. The CDR3 nucleotides read TGTGCCAGCACCTTGACAGAGAACACTGAAGCTTTCTTT.

The J gene is TRBJ1-1, the V gene TRBV5-4; D not certain. V was clipped by 0 bases and J by 2 bases, with 8 bases between them. The V gene's germline CDR1 is SGHNT and CDR2 YYREEE (reference sequence). The CDR3 contains 14 residues. Here the CDR3 DNA reads TGTGCCAGCAGCTTGGAGGAGTCAAACACTGAAGCTTTCTTT. Its translation is CASSLEESNTEAFF.

The V and J genes are TRBV6-5 and TRBJ1-3; D is possibly TRBD1 (6 bases). Between the trimmed V and J ends, which lost 1 base and 2 bases, there was a span of 9 bases. The germline V gene encodes CDR1 MNHEY and CDR2 SVGAGI. The CDR3 has 15 amino acids. The CDR3 DNA reads as TGTGCCAGCAGTTACTACACAGGGACTGGAAACACCATATATTTT. Protein product: CASSYYTGTGNTIYF.

This clone was seen a handful of times. The chain recombines TRBV29-1 with TRBJ1-4, with D possibly TRBD1 on 6 matching bases. The V gene's germline CDR1 is SQVTM and CDR2 ANQGSEA. V shed 7 bases and J shed 8 bases, with 14 bases lying between them. This CDR3 region has 12 residues. Written as DNA, the CDR3 is TGCAGCGCAGACCTCAGGGGCGAAAAACTGTTTTTT. It codes for CSADLRGEKLFF.

This sequence joins TRBV7-2 and TRBJ2-7, with a tentative D call TRBD2 (5 bases). The CDR3 totals 15 residues. Germline V gene data show CDR1 as SGHTA and CDR2 as FQGNSA. V dropped 3 bases and J dropped 7 bases, with 19 bases sitting between them. CDR3 residues: CASSFGYGTKREQYF. The CDR3 nucleotides are TGTGCCAGCAGCTTTGGATATGGTACCAAGCGGGAGCAGTACTTC. Drawing the rest from reference TRBV7-2 and TRBJ2-7, the complete variable domain is GAGVSQSPSNKVTEKGKDVELRCDPISGHTALYWYRQSLGQGLEFLIYFQGNSAPDKSGLPSDRFSAERTGGSVSTLTIQRTQQEDSAVYLCASSFGYGTKREQYFGPGTRLTVT.

V is TRBV5-1 and J is TRBJ2-7, with 10 bases that match TRBD1. J was trimmed by 1 base and V by 0 bases; bases with no gene match: 10. The CDR3 runs to 18 residues. Germline V gene sequence: CDR1 SGHRS, CDR2 YFSETQ. The chain's CDR3 is CASSLETGGHSSSYEQYF. For the CDR3, the DNA is TGCGCCAGCAGCTTGGAGACAGGGGGCCACAGTTCATCCTACGAGCAGTACTTC.

The V gene is TRBV5-4, the J gene TRBJ2-6; a possible D gene is TRBD2 (7 bases). The CDR3 is made up of 17 amino acids. Germline V lookup: CDR1 SGHNT, CDR2 YYREEE (reference sequence). The germline V and J ends were trimmed by 4 bases and 0 bases, with 14 bases remaining between them. The CDR3 here is CASSPPGGLSGANVLTF. The CDR3 DNA reads TGTGCCAGCAGCCCGCCCGGGGGGCTCTCTGGGGCCAACGTCCTGACTTTC.

The count of this clone is one. This sequence joins TRBV7-9 and TRBJ1-2; 8 positions agree with TRBD1. The CDR3 is made up of 17 amino acids. After removal of 1 base from V and 1 base from J, the junction contained 8 bases not matched to a gene. The germline V gene encodes CDR1 SEHNR and CDR2 FQNEAQ (reference sequence). The CDR3 nucleotides read TGTGCCAGCAGCTTAGGGACGGACAGGGAGGATAACTATGGCTACACCTTC. As protein: CASSLGTDREDNYGYTF.

This clone was seen a few times. The gene calls are TRBV5-4 and TRBJ1-2; 10 bases line up with TRBD1. Germline CDR1 and CDR2: SGHNT and YYREEE (reference sequence). Germline trimming cut 4 bases from V and 4 bases from J; bases unmatched to any gene: 7. This CDR3 has 15 amino acids. CDR3 sequence: CASSAGGTGAYGYTF. CDR3 coding DNA: TGTGCCAGCAGCGCCGGAGGGACAGGGGCCTATGGCTACACCTTC.

This chain links TRBV9 with TRBJ2-3; TRBD1 might be the D (5 bases). The CDR3 has 16 residues. Germline CDR1 is SGDLS and CDR2 is YYNGEE. V gave up 4 bases and J gave up 1 base, with 16 bases separating them. DNA for the CDR3: TGTGCCAGCAGCCCAGCCCCCATGACAGGCACAGATACGCAGTATTTT. Translation gives CASSPAPMTGTDTQYF. Drawing the rest from reference TRBV9 and TRBJ2-3, the complete variable domain is DSGVTQTPKHLITATGQRVTLRCSPRSGDLSVYWYQQSLDQGLQFLIQYYNGEERAKGNILERFSAQQFPDLHSELNLSSLELGDSALYFCASSPAPMTGTDTQYFGPGTRLTVL.

A single count supports this clone. V gene TRBV6-5 combines with J gene TRBJ1-1; no firm D call. CDR1 and CDR2 from the germline V gene are MNHEY and SVGAGI. The CDR3 loop spans 13 amino acids. Trimming stripped 3 bases from V and 4 bases from J, with 9 bases between. As DNA, the CDR3 is TGTGCCAGCAGTTATTTAGAGGGCACTGAAGCTTTCTTT. Translated, it gives CASSYLEGTEAFF.

The chain employs TRBV5-1 and TRBJ2-5; 12 bases are shared with TRBD2. V dropped 1 base and J dropped 2; count of bases not matched to a gene: 0. There are 15 residues in the CDR3. In germline, CDR1 is SGHRS, CDR2 YFSETQ. The CDR3 coding sequence is TGCGCCAGCAGCTTGACTAGCGGGGGGCAAGAGACCCAGTACTTC. Protein sequence: CASSLTSGGQETQYF.